The next 26 T cell receptor beta chains were all read from a single sample in a study of PD-1 blockade in classical Hodgkin lymphoma (TCRdb year 2020). This sample's time point label indicates: cycle 4 day 1 (C4D1), after about 6 weeks of nivolumab. Relapse after autologous stem cell transplantation had occurred in all trial patients, and cohorts A, B and C were distinguished by prior brentuximab vedotin exposure. CD8+ T cells were purified from thawed PBMCs by magnetic negative selection with a Miltenyi CD8+ T cell isolation kit. Libraries were constructed by the immunoSEQ multiplex PCR assay. Entries here come from immuneACCESS through TCRdb and include only in-frame sequences with V and J called. Some clones fail to appear in such tables; in the studies checked, an unresolved V gene covers under half of the shortfall, and the cause of the remainder is unknown. The sample profile shows under 3,000 clones; almost 70% of them were found once. Jointly, the top ten make up more than 65% of the sample.

Sample: CD8+ T cells from blood, taken before the fourth cycle of nivolumab. The receptors derive from a human donor with classical Hodgkin lymphoma.

This clone was recorded only once. V is TRBV7-9 and J is TRBJ2-1; D may be TRBD1 (5 bases). The CDR3 contains 12 residues. CDR1 is SEHNR and CDR2 is FQNEAQ in the germline V gene (reference sequence). V was pared by 5 bases and J by 12 bases, with 14 bases between. The CDR3 coding sequence is TGTGCCAGCAGCCAAACCCCCCAGGGGCAGTTCTTC. Its protein is CASSQTPQGQFF.

The rearrangement uses TRBV7-2 and TRBJ1-6; D possibly corresponds to TRBD1 (5 bases). The CDR3 has 14 residues. Per the germline V gene, CDR1 is SGHTA and CDR2 is FQGNSA. V lost 1 base to trimming and J lost 6 bases, with 7 bases between them. CDR3 amino acids: CASSLGRANSPLHF. The CDR3 DNA sequence: TGTGCCAGCAGCTTAGGCAGGGCTAATTCACCCCTCCACTTT.

Relative to its sample, this clone is medium-sized. This chain uses TRBV6-6 with TRBJ2-7, with TRBD1 identical over 7 bases. J gave up 0 bases and V 8 bases, and 7 bases lay outside the gene matches. The CDR3 spans 14 residues. Germline CDR1 is MNHNY and CDR2 is SVGAGI (reference sequence). The CDR3 nucleotides are TGTGCCAGCGGCCAGACAGGGTCCTCCTACGAGCAGTACTTC. Its protein is CASGQTGSSYEQYF.

This clone came up a few times. V usage is TRBV6-5 and J usage is TRBJ2-7, with D possibly TRBD1 on 5 matching bases. Germline V CDR1 and CDR2: MNHEY, SVGAGI. This CDR3 contains 11 residues. V shed 8 bases and J shed 3 bases, with 8 bases lying between them. The CDR3 DNA sequence: TGTGCCAGCCGCAGGGTCTACGAGCAGTACTTC. Protein product: CASRRVYEQYF.

This clone is a singleton in its sample. The chain couples TRBV7-3 to TRBJ1-6; 7 nucleotides align to TRBD1. V was pared by 5 bases and J by 7 bases, with 8 bases of the junction left unmatched. Germline-derived CDR1 and CDR2 are SGHTA and FQGTGA. This CDR3 contains 15 residues. The chain's CDR3 is CASSPGGTANSPLHF. As DNA, the CDR3 is TGTGCCAGCAGCCCCGGCGGGACAGCAAATTCACCCCTCCACTTT.

The chain carries TRBV28 and TRBJ1-1; a possible D gene is TRBD1 (6 bases). Deletions cut 6 bases from V and 5 bases from J, with 22 bases between. The germline gives CDR1 MDHEN, CDR2 SYDVKM. The CDR3 loop spans 16 amino acids. This CDR3 reads CASRPSQMGARTEAFF. DNA of the CDR3: TGTGCCAGCAGACCCTCACAGATGGGGGCTCGAACTGAAGCTTTCTTT.

The chain employs TRBV5-1 and TRBJ2-7; D not resolved. Trimming cost V 1 base and J 5 bases, with 4 bases left between them. Per germline, CDR1 SGHRS and CDR2 YFSETQ. This CDR3 spans 11 amino acids. Here the CDR3 DNA reads TGCGCCAGCAGCTTGTCCCACGAGCAGTACTTC. This encodes CASSLSHEQYF.

This clone was recorded only once. V is TRBV6-5 and J is TRBJ1-2, with D uncertain. This CDR3 is built from 11 residues. CDR1 and CDR2 from the germline V gene are MNHEY and SVGAGI. V lost 6 bases and J 5 bases, leaving 7 bases between the germline ends. CDR3 loop: CASSGLYGYTF. The CDR3 coding sequence is TGTGCCAGCAGCGGACTATATGGCTACACCTTC.

This clone was detected only once. The chain uses TRBV7-9 and TRBJ1-4; D gene unclear. Germline V lookup: CDR1 SEHNR, CDR2 FQNEAQ (reference sequence). The CDR3 totals 15 residues. The V end was cut by 4 bases, the J end by 7 bases, with 16 bases between. The CDR3, as DNA: TGTGCCAGCAGCTCCCCCAATATAGACTTTGAAAAACTGTTTTTT. This codes for CASSSPNIDFEKLFF.

This rearrangement joins TRBV5-8 to TRBJ1-1; TRBD1 is a possible D gene (5 bases). CDR1 is SGHTS and CDR2 is YDEGEE in the germline V gene. The CDR3 loop spans 14 amino acids. V gave up 5 bases and J gave up 6 bases, with 17 bases separating them. The CDR3 bases are TGTGCCAGCAGTCTGGACACCTTCGGGGCTGAAGCTTTCTTT. It codes for CASSLDTFGAEAFF.

The chain employs TRBV25-1 and TRBJ2-5; perhaps TRBD2 as D (5 bases). CDR3 length: 15 amino acids. Germline loops: CDR1 MGHDK, CDR2 SYGVNS. The ends were cut back, 6 bases at V and 0 bases at J, with 14 bases in the middle. CDR3 DNA sequence: TGTGCCAGCAGCCCGACATTCGGGGACCAAGAGACCCAGTACTTC. This gives the protein CASSPTFGDQETQYF. The whole variable domain, remainder taken from reference TRBV25-1 and TRBJ2-5, is EADIYQTPRYLVIGTGKKITLECSQTMGHDKMYWYQQDPGMELHLIHYSYGVNSTEKGDLSSESTVSRIRTEHFPLTLESARPSHTSQYLCASSPTFGDQETQYFGPGTRLLVL.

The rearrangement links TRBV7-9 to TRBJ2-1; D might be TRBD2 (7 bases). V was pared by 7 bases and J by 2 bases, with 15 bases between. CDR1 is SEHNR and CDR2 is FQNEAQ in the germline V gene (reference sequence). This CDR3 has 15 amino acids. The CDR3, as DNA: TGTGCCAGCAAACTGGGCGGGGGCGCCTACAATGAGCAGTTCTTC. Translated, it gives CASKLGGGAYNEQFF.

The chain recombines TRBV2 with TRBJ2-5, with D possibly being TRBD2 (6 bases). The germline V gene encodes CDR1 SNHLY and CDR2 FYNNEI. The ends were cut back, 1 base at V and 1 base at J, with 7 bases in the middle. There are 14 residues in the CDR3. The chain's CDR3 is CASSEGRGQETQYF. The CDR3 nucleotides are TGTGCCAGCAGTGAAGGGCGGGGCCAAGAGACCCAGTACTTC.

This chain uses TRBV21-1 with TRBJ2-4; TRBD1, as called in the table, went unchecked against the DNA. TRBV21-1 counts as a pseudogene. There are 17 residues in the CDR3. CDR3 bases: TGTGCCAGCAGCAAGCACAGGGGCACCTTAGCCAAAAACATTCAGTACTTC. Its protein product is CASSKHRGTLAKNIQYF.

The V call is TRBV12-5, the J call TRBJ1-4; TRBD1 agrees at 9 bases. Germline trimming cut 6 bases from V and 7 bases from J; bases unmatched to any gene: 18. This CDR3 comprises 18 residues. In germline, CDR1 is LGHNT, CDR2 FRNRAP. This CDR3 reads CASGRGPYRDRVFEKLFF. CDR3 in DNA: TGTGCTAGTGGGCGGGGGCCATACCGGGACAGGGTTTTTGAAAAACTGTTTTTT. Looking up the rest from reference TRBV12-5 and TRBJ1-4 gives the full variable domain: DARVTQTPRHKVTEMGQEVTMRCQPILGHNTVFWYRQTMMQGLELLAYFRNRAPLDDSGMPKDRFSAEMPDATLATLKIQPSEPRDSAVYFCASGRGPYRDRVFEKLFFGSGTQLSVL.

The V and J genes are TRBV7-6 and TRBJ2-2, with D perhaps given as TRBD1 or TRBD2 (5 bases each). CDR1 is SGHVS and CDR2 is FNYEAQ in the germline V gene. Trimming removed 1 base from V and 0 bases from J, with 12 bases in between. The CDR3 runs to 17 residues. CDR3 protein: CASSLEVGASNTGELFF. The CDR3 coding sequence is TGTGCCAGCAGCTTAGAGGTCGGGGCGTCGAACACCGGGGAGCTGTTTTTT.

The genes are TRBV7-3 and TRBJ2-5, with D tentatively TRBD2 (7 bases). Germline CDR1 reads SGHTA; CDR2 reads FQGTGA. The germline V and J ends were trimmed by 3 bases and 4 bases, with 12 bases remaining between them. This CDR3 is 14 amino acids long. CDR3 in amino acids: CASSLWGGLETQYF. The CDR3 region has the DNA TGTGCCAGCAGCTTGTGGGGGGGCCTAGAGACCCAGTACTTC.

Details on this clone: At one end, the junction sequence differs from germline, possibly due to a read error. The genes are TRBV5-6 and TRBJ2-7; D possibly corresponds to TRBD1 (6 bases). Germline V lookup: CDR1 SGHDT, CDR2 YYEEEE. This CDR3 is built from 15 residues. CDR3 protein: CASSTVYRASHEQYF. CDR3 coding DNA: TGTGCCAGCAGCACTGTCTACAGGGCCTCCCACGAGCAGTACTTC.

This clone was recorded a few times. The V gene is TRBV29-1, the J gene TRBJ1-2; 7 bases line up with TRBD1. This CDR3 spans 14 amino acids. Losses at the gene ends were 5 bases for V and 2 bases for J; bases not matched to a gene: 8. CDR1 and CDR2 from the germline V gene are SQVTM and ANQGSEA. The CDR3 region has the DNA TGCAGCGTTCCTACAGGGGACCCAAACTATGGCTACACCTTC. Its translation: CSVPTGDPNYGYTF.

The rearrangement links TRBV4-1 to TRBJ2-7, with D unclear. CDR1 and CDR2 (germline): MGHRA, YSYEKL. The CDR3 extends over 14 amino acids. V gave up 3 bases and J gave up 3 bases, with 12 bases separating them. CDR3 in amino acids: CASSHHAQFYEQYF. As DNA, the CDR3 is TGCGCCAGCAGCCACCACGCGCAGTTCTACGAGCAGTACTTC.

The chain links TRBV9 to TRBJ1-2; D may be TRBD1 (6 bases). Germline lookup yields CDR1 SGDLS and CDR2 YYNGEE. The V gene lost 3 bases and the J gene lost 1 base, with 13 bases spanning the gap. The CDR3 is 15 residues long. CDR3 nucleotides: TGTGCCAGCAGCGACCGAGGGGGTTATAACTATGGCTACACCTTC. It translates to CASSDRGGYNYGYTF.

This CDR3 is CASRTGGIGEKLFF. The CDR3 DNA reads as TGTGCCAGCAGAACTGGGGGCATCGGTGAAAAACTGTTTTTT. The chain is built from TRBV11-3 and TRBJ1-4, with D perhaps matching TRBD1 (6 bases). V dropped 6 bases and J dropped 7 bases, with 15 bases sitting between them. CDR1 and CDR2 (germline): SGHNT, YENEEA. The length of the CDR3 is 14 residues.

The chain couples TRBV7-2 to TRBJ1-5; D gene ambiguous. CDR1 SGHTA and CDR2 FQGNSA come from the germline V gene. The CDR3 runs to 13 residues. V was pared by 5 bases and J by 10 bases, with 15 bases between. In nucleotides, the CDR3 is TGTGCCAGCAGCCCCCACACTGTACCACCCCAGCATTTT. As protein: CASSPHTVPPQHF. The full variable domain, completed using reference TRBV7-2 and TRBJ1-5, is GAGVSQSPSNKVTEKGKDVELRCDPISGHTALYWYRQSLGQGLEFLIYFQGNSAPDKSGLPSDRFSAERTGGSVSTLTIQRTQQEDSAVYLCASSPHTVPPQHFGDGTRLSIL.

The rearrangement joins TRBV11-3 to TRBJ1-2, with 7 bases identical to TRBD1. Per germline, CDR1 SGHNT and CDR2 YENEEA. V gave up 4 bases and J gave up 4 bases; unmatched junction bases: 3. This CDR3 is 13 amino acids long. In nucleotides, the CDR3 is TGTGCCAGCAGCTCGACAGGGTCCTATGGCTACACCTTC. Translation gives CASSSTGSYGYTF.

This clone occurred a few times. CDR3 sequence reads: CASSFGGPEAFF. CDR3 DNA: TGTGCCAGCAGCTTTGGAGGACCTGAAGCTTTCTTT. This chain uses TRBV7-9 with TRBJ1-1; the D is unclear. CDR1 SEHNR and CDR2 FQNEAQ come from the germline V gene (reference sequence). V was cut by 3 bases and J by 6 bases, with 8 bases left in between. There are 12 residues in the CDR3.

The chain uses TRBV4-2 and TRBJ1-6; D gene ambiguous. Trimming took 4 bases from V and 4 from J, leaving 11 bases between them. CDR1 and CDR2 from the germline V gene are LGHNA and YNFKEQ. The CDR3 sequence is 15 residues long. The CDR3 sequence: CASSLVGRYNSPLHF. DNA for the CDR3: TGTGCCAGCAGCCTAGTGGGAAGGTATAATTCACCCCTCCACTTT.